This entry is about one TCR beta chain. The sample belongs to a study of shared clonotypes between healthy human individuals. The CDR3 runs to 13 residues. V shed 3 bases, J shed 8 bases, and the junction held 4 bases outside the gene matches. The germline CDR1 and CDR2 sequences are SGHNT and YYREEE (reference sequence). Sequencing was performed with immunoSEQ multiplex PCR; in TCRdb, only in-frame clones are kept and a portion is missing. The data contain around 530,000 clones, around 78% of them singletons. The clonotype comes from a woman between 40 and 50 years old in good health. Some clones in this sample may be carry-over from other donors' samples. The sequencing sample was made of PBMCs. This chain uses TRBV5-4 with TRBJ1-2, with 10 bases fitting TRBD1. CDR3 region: CASSSGQGDGYTF. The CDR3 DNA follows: TGTGCCAGCAGCTCCGGACAGGGGGACGGCTACACCTTC.